Listed below are T cell receptor beta chains from one sample, sequenced in a study of cytomegalovirus exposure and HLA in healthy donors. Produced via immunoSEQ multiplex PCR; TCRdb's table is partial and in-frame only. The sample has 90,000 to 120,000 clones, 82% seen once. Source material: PBMCs. The receptors originated from a man aged 30-40 years in good health and CMV-seropositive. The CDR3 runs from the conserved cysteine through the conserved F or W. The D gene is left open where the match is weak. Clone size is stated in some rows and not others, as once, few, many or a class when expanded.

j_call: TRBJ1-4; v_call: TRBV7-9; clone_size: -; d_call: -; cdr3_aa: CASLRVGSEKLFF; cdr3_nt: TGTGCCAGCCTCAGGGTGGGAAGTGAAAAACTGTTTTTT
j_call: TRBJ2-3; v_call: TRBV7-2; clone_size: -; d_call: -; cdr3_aa: CASSPLPTDTQYF; cdr3_nt: TGTGCCAGCAGCCCCCTTCCCACAGATACGCAGTATTTT
j_call: TRBJ1-6; v_call: TRBV10-3; clone_size: -; d_call: -; cdr3_aa: CAISESEAVPNSPLHF; cdr3_nt: TGTGCCATCAGTGAGTCGGAGGCAGTCCCCAATTCACCCCTCCACTTT
j_call: TRBJ2-1; v_call: TRBV29-1; clone_size: few; d_call: TRBD1; cdr3_aa: CSVEGTVAPYNEQFF; cdr3_nt: TGCAGCGTTGAGGGGACAGTGGCCCCCTACAATGAGCAGTTCTTC
j_call: TRBJ2-3; v_call: TRBV7-9; clone_size: few; d_call: -; cdr3_aa: CASSLPGGSTDTQYF; cdr3_nt: TGTGCCAGCAGCTTACCTGGCGGGAGCACAGATACGCAGTATTTT
j_call: TRBJ2-3; v_call: TRBV7-3; clone_size: -; d_call: -; cdr3_aa: CASSLGGADTQYF; cdr3_nt: TGTGCCAGCAGCTTAGGCGGGGCAGATACGCAGTATTTT
j_call: TRBJ2-5; v_call: TRBV6-1; clone_size: -; d_call: -; cdr3_aa: CASSDREAETQYF; cdr3_nt: TGTGCCAGCAGTGACAGGGAAGCAGAGACCCAGTACTTC
j_call: TRBJ2-3; v_call: TRBV4-2; clone_size: -; d_call: TRBD2; cdr3_aa: CASSQDDPAAGGTDTQYF; cdr3_nt: TGTGCCAGCAGCCAAGATGATCCGGCGGCGGGGGGTACAGATACGCAGTATTTT
j_call: TRBJ2-3; v_call: TRBV4-2; clone_size: -; d_call: TRBD2; cdr3_aa: CASSQTWAGGADTQYF; cdr3_nt: TGTGCCAGCAGCCAGACATGGGCGGGGGGGGCAGATACGCAGTATTTT
j_call: TRBJ2-3; v_call: TRBV5-1; clone_size: -; d_call: TRBD2; cdr3_aa: CASTSGGTDTQYF; cdr3_nt: TGCGCCAGCACTAGCGGGGGCACAGATACGCAGTATTTT
j_call: TRBJ1-5; v_call: TRBV10-2; clone_size: -; d_call: -; cdr3_aa: CASRGVGNQPQHF; cdr3_nt: TGCGCCAGCAGAGGGGTGGGCAATCAGCCCCAGCATTTT
j_call: TRBJ2-1; v_call: TRBV5-1; clone_size: -; d_call: -; cdr3_aa: CASSFRQSTVYNEQFF; cdr3_nt: TGCGCCAGCAGCTTCCGCCAATCGACAGTCTACAATGAGCAGTTCTTC
j_call: TRBJ2-7; v_call: TRBV2; clone_size: -; d_call: TRBD1; cdr3_aa: CASRGNHRGFPEQYF; cdr3_nt: TGTGCCAGCAGAGGGAACCACAGGGGTTTCCCCGAGCAGTACTTC
j_call: TRBJ2-5; v_call: TRBV5-4; clone_size: few; d_call: TRBD2; cdr3_aa: CASSFGGGARQETQYF; cdr3_nt: TGTGCCAGCAGCTTCGGCGGGGGGGCGAGACAAGAGACCCAGTACTTC
j_call: TRBJ2-2; v_call: TRBV5-8; clone_size: -; d_call: -; cdr3_aa: CASSLSVGELFF; cdr3_nt: TGTGCCAGCAGTTTGAGCGTCGGGGAGCTGTTTTTT
j_call: TRBJ1-5; v_call: TRBV13; clone_size: -; d_call: -; cdr3_aa: CASSLGRTQEPQHF; cdr3_nt: TGTGCCAGCAGCTTAGGAAGAACTCAGGAGCCCCAGCATTTT
j_call: TRBJ2-3; v_call: TRBV7-8; clone_size: -; d_call: TRBD2; cdr3_aa: CASSQLRGGGVLLTDTQYF; cdr3_nt: TGTGCCAGCAGCCAACTCAGAGGCGGGGGGGTATTATTGACAGATACGCAGTATTTT
j_call: TRBJ2-3; v_call: TRBV7-9; clone_size: -; d_call: TRBD1; cdr3_aa: CASSERTGLSDTQYF; cdr3_nt: TGTGCCAGCAGCGAAAGGACAGGGTTGAGTGATACGCAGTATTTT
j_call: TRBJ2-5; v_call: TRBV5-1; clone_size: -; d_call: TRBD1; cdr3_aa: CASSLGGQQETQYF; cdr3_nt: TGCGCCAGCAGCTTGGGGGGACAGCAAGAGACCCAGTACTTC
j_call: TRBJ1-1; v_call: TRBV9; clone_size: -; d_call: -; cdr3_aa: CASSAVGQNTEAFF; cdr3_nt: TGTGCCAGCAGCGCCGTGGGACAGAACACTGAAGCTTTCTTT
j_call: TRBJ1-4; v_call: TRBV5-1; clone_size: -; d_call: TRBD1; cdr3_aa: CASSLEATGAEKLFF; cdr3_nt: TGCGCCAGCAGCTTGGAGGCGACAGGGGCCGAAAAACTGTTTTTT
j_call: TRBJ1-2; v_call: TRBV13; clone_size: few; d_call: -; cdr3_aa: CASSRQPNYGYTF; cdr3_nt: TGTGCCAGCAGCAGACAACCTAACTATGGCTACACCTTC
j_call: TRBJ1-1; v_call: TRBV6-6; clone_size: -; d_call: -; cdr3_aa: CASSYRQMNTEAFF; cdr3_nt: TGTGCCAGCAGTTACCGACAGATGAACACTGAAGCTTTCTTT
j_call: TRBJ2-1; v_call: TRBV11-1; clone_size: -; d_call: -; cdr3_aa: CASSLGGAARDEQFF; cdr3_nt: TGTGCCAGCAGCTTAGGCGGGGCCGCACGGGATGAGCAGTTCTTC
j_call: TRBJ1-2; v_call: TRBV6-1; clone_size: -; d_call: TRBD1; cdr3_aa: CASSEGTGGYGYTF; cdr3_nt: TGTGCCAGCAGTGAAGGGACAGGGGGCTATGGCTACACCTTC
j_call: TRBJ1-1; v_call: TRBV4-1; clone_size: -; d_call: -; cdr3_aa: CASSQDLAGAWGMNTEAFF; cdr3_nt: TGCGCCAGCAGCCAAGATCTCGCGGGGGCCTGGGGGATGAACACTGAAGCTTTCTTT
j_call: TRBJ2-7; v_call: TRBV7-8; clone_size: -; d_call: -; cdr3_aa: CASSFSYEQYF; cdr3_nt: TGTGCCAGCAGCTTCTCCTACGAGCAGTACTTC
j_call: TRBJ2-3; v_call: TRBV7-3; clone_size: once; d_call: TRBD2; cdr3_aa: CASSSGLAGSTDTQYF; cdr3_nt: TGTGCCAGCAGCTCTGGACTAGCGGGGAGCACAGATACGCAGTATTTT
j_call: TRBJ1-2; v_call: TRBV4-2; clone_size: -; d_call: -; cdr3_aa: CASSQDIDRGYTF; cdr3_nt: TGTGCCAGCAGCCAAGATATAGATCGGGGCTACACCTTC
j_call: TRBJ2-5; v_call: TRBV7-9; clone_size: -; d_call: TRBD2; cdr3_aa: CASSPSGGAEETQYF; cdr3_nt: TGTGCCAGCAGCCCTAGCGGGGGGGCGGAAGAGACCCAGTACTTC
j_call: TRBJ1-2; v_call: TRBV10-2; clone_size: -; d_call: TRBD1; cdr3_aa: CASSAQGARTTPKYGYTF; cdr3_nt: TGCGCCAGCAGTGCCCAGGGGGCGAGAACAACACCTAAGTATGGCTACACCTTC
j_call: TRBJ1-4; v_call: TRBV7-9; clone_size: -; d_call: -; cdr3_aa: CASSLGDSGDEKLFF; cdr3_nt: TGTGCCAGCAGCTTAGGGGATTCGGGAGATGAAAAACTGTTTTTT
j_call: TRBJ1-4; v_call: TRBV4-2; clone_size: -; d_call: -; cdr3_aa: CASSQDDRYNEKLFF; cdr3_nt: TGTGCCAGCAGCCAAGATGACAGATATAATGAAAAACTGTTTTTT
j_call: TRBJ2-7; v_call: TRBV6-1; clone_size: -; d_call: TRBD2; cdr3_aa: CASSSSSGGPYEQYF; cdr3_nt: TGTGCCAGCAGTTCATCTAGCGGGGGACCCTACGAGCAGTACTTC
j_call: TRBJ1-4; v_call: TRBV7-9; clone_size: -; d_call: -; cdr3_aa: CSSSSPWGDLATNEKLFF; cdr3_nt: TGTTCCAGCAGCTCCCCTTGGGGGGATTTGGCAACTAATGAAAAACTGTTTTTT
j_call: TRBJ2-5; v_call: TRBV25-1; clone_size: -; d_call: TRBD1; cdr3_aa: CASSEADRRETQYF; cdr3_nt: TGTGCCAGCAGTGAGGCGGACAGGAGGGAGACCCAGTACTTC
j_call: TRBJ1-1; v_call: TRBV11-2; clone_size: -; d_call: TRBD1; cdr3_aa: CASSLARGQTEAFF; cdr3_nt: TGTGCCAGCAGCTTAGCCAGGGGGCAGACTGAAGCTTTCTTT
j_call: TRBJ2-5; v_call: TRBV5-4; clone_size: -; d_call: TRBD2; cdr3_aa: CASRSGGTNQETQYF; cdr3_nt: TGTGCCAGCAGAAGCGGGGGGACAAATCAAGAGACCCAGTACTTC
j_call: TRBJ2-2; v_call: TRBV7-9; clone_size: once; d_call: TRBD1; cdr3_aa: CASRPGTGGNTGELFF; cdr3_nt: TGTGCCAGCAGACCTGGGACAGGGGGCAACACCGGGGAGCTGTTTTTT
j_call: TRBJ1-2; v_call: TRBV5-1; clone_size: -; d_call: TRBD1; cdr3_aa: CASSREGFGTGHSANYGYTF; cdr3_nt: TGCGCCAGCAGCCGAGAGGGGTTTGGGACAGGACACTCAGCTAACTATGGCTACACCTTC
j_call: TRBJ1-5; v_call: TRBV6-1; clone_size: -; d_call: -; cdr3_aa: CASGGGSNQPQHF; cdr3_nt: TGTGCCAGTGGTGGGGGCAGCAATCAGCCCCAGCATTTT
j_call: TRBJ2-1; v_call: TRBV7-6; clone_size: -; d_call: -; cdr3_aa: CASSLEWAASGNEQFF; cdr3_nt: TGTGCCAGCAGCTTAGAATGGGCCGCCTCTGGCAATGAGCAGTTCTTC
j_call: TRBJ1-1; v_call: TRBV19; clone_size: -; d_call: TRBD1; cdr3_aa: CASSILPGTGNTEAFF; cdr3_nt: TGTGCCAGTAGTATCCTGCCGGGGACAGGGAACACTGAAGCTTTCTTT
j_call: TRBJ1-1; v_call: TRBV6-4; clone_size: -; d_call: -; cdr3_aa: CATHDALREGNTEAFF; cdr3_nt: TGTGCCACCCATGACGCCCTTCGGGAAGGAAACACTGAAGCTTTCTTT
j_call: TRBJ2-1; v_call: TRBV5-6; clone_size: -; d_call: TRBD1; cdr3_aa: CASSPLTRTGVSLHEQFF; cdr3_nt: TGTGCCAGCAGCCCCCTTACCCGGACAGGGGTAAGTTTGCATGAGCAGTTCTTC
j_call: TRBJ1-5; v_call: TRBV11-2; clone_size: -; d_call: -; cdr3_aa: CASSLDRVGPQHF; cdr3_nt: TGTGCCAGCAGCTTAGACAGGGTTGGGCCCCAGCATTTT
j_call: TRBJ2-7; v_call: TRBV6-1; clone_size: -; d_call: TRBD1; cdr3_aa: CASSRDGQGTYEQYF; cdr3_nt: TGTGCCAGCAGCAGGGACGGACAGGGAACCTACGAGCAGTACTTC
j_call: TRBJ1-1; v_call: TRBV30; clone_size: -; d_call: TRBD1; cdr3_aa: CAWSQGAQAFF; cdr3_nt: TGTGCCTGGAGTCAGGGGGCCCAAGCTTTCTTT
j_call: TRBJ1-2; v_call: TRBV11-3; clone_size: -; d_call: TRBD1; cdr3_aa: CASSSGQAPGYGYTF; cdr3_nt: TGTGCCAGCAGCTCCGGACAGGCCCCTGGGTATGGCTACACCTTC
j_call: TRBJ1-1; v_call: TRBV11-3; clone_size: -; d_call: -; cdr3_aa: CASSLDAEGNTEAFF; cdr3_nt: TGTGCCAGCAGCTTAGATGCGGAGGGGAACACTGAAGCTTTCTTT
j_call: TRBJ2-7; v_call: TRBV2; clone_size: -; d_call: -; cdr3_aa: CASSVLEQYF; cdr3_nt: TGTGCCAGCAGTGTCCTCGAGCAGTACTTC
j_call: TRBJ2-7; v_call: TRBV6-5; clone_size: -; d_call: -; cdr3_aa: CASSYHGDEQYF; cdr3_nt: TGTGCCAGCAGTTACCACGGGGACGAGCAGTACTTC
j_call: TRBJ2-2; v_call: TRBV25-1; clone_size: -; d_call: -; cdr3_aa: CASSGQIRTGELFF; cdr3_nt: TGTGCCAGCAGTGGACAGATAAGGACCGGGGAGCTGTTTTTT
j_call: TRBJ1-1; v_call: TRBV4-1; clone_size: -; d_call: -; cdr3_aa: CASSQGRRKNTEAFF; cdr3_nt: TGCGCCAGCAGCCAAGGGCGGCGTAAGAACACTGAAGCTTTCTTT
j_call: TRBJ2-7; v_call: TRBV5-4; clone_size: -; d_call: -; cdr3_aa: CASSLWAGEGEQYF; cdr3_nt: TGTGCCAGCAGCTTGTGGGCAGGGGAGGGCGAGCAGTACTTC
j_call: TRBJ1-5; v_call: TRBV23-1; clone_size: few; d_call: -; cdr3_aa: CASAKRGGVLGNQPQHF; cdr3_nt: TGCGCCAGCGCGAAGAGGGGGGGGGTTTTAGGCAATCAGCCCCAGCATTTT
j_call: TRBJ2-7; v_call: TRBV7-2; clone_size: -; d_call: TRBD2; cdr3_aa: CASSLAGSGGIYEQYF; cdr3_nt: TGTGCCAGCAGCTTAGCTGGTAGCGGGGGGATCTACGAGCAGTACTTC